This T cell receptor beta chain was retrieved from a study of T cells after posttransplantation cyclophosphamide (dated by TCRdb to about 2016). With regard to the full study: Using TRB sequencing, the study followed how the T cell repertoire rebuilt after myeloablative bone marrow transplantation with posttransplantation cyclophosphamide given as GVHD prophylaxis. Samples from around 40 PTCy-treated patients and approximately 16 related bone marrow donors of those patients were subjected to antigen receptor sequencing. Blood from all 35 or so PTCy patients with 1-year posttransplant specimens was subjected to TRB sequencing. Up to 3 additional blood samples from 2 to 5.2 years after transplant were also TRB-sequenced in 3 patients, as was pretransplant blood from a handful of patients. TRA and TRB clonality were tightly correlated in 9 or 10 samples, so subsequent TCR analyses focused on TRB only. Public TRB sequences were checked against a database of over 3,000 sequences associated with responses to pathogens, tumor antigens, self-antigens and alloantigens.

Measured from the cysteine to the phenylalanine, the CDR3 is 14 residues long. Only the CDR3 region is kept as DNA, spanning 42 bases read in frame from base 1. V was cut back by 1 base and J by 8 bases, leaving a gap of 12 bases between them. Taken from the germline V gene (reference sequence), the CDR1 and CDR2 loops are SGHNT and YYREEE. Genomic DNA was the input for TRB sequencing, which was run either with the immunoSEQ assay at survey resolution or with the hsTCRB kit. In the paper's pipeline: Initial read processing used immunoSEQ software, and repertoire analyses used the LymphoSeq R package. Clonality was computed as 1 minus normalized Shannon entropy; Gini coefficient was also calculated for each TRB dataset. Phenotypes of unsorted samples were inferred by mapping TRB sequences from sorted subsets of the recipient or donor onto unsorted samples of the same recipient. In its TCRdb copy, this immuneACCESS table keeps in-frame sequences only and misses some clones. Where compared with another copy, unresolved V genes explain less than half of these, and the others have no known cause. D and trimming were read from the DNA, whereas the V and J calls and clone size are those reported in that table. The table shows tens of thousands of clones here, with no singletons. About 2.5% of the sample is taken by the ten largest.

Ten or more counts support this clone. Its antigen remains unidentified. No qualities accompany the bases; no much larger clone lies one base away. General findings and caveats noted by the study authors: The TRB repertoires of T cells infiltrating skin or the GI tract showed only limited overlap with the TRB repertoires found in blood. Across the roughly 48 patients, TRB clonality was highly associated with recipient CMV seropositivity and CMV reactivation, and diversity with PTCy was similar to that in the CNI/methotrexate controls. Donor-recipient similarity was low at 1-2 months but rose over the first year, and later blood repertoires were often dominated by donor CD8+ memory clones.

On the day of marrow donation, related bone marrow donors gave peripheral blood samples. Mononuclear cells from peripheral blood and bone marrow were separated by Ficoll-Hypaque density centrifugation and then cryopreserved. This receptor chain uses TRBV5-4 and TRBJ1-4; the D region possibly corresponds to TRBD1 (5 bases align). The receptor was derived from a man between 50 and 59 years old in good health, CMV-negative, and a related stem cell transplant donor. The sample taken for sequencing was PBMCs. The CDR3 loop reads CASSLSGVGEKLFF. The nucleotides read TGTGCCAGCAGCTTGTCGGGGGTGGGAGAAAAACTGTTTTTT.